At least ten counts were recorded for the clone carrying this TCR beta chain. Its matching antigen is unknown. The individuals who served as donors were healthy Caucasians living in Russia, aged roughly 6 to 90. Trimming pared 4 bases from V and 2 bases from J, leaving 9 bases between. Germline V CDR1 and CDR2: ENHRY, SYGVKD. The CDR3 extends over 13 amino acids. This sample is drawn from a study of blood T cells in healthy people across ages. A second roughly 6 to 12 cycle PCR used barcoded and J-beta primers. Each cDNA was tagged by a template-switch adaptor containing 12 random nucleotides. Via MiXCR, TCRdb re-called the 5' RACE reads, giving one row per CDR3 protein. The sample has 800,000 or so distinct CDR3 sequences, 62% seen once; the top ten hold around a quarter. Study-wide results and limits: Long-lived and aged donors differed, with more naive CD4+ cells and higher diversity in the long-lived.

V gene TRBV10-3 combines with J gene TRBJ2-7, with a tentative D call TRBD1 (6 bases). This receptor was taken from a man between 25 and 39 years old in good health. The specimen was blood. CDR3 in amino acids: CAISGQVTYEQYF. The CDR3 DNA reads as TGTGCCATCAGTGGACAGGTAACCTACGAGCAGTACTTC.